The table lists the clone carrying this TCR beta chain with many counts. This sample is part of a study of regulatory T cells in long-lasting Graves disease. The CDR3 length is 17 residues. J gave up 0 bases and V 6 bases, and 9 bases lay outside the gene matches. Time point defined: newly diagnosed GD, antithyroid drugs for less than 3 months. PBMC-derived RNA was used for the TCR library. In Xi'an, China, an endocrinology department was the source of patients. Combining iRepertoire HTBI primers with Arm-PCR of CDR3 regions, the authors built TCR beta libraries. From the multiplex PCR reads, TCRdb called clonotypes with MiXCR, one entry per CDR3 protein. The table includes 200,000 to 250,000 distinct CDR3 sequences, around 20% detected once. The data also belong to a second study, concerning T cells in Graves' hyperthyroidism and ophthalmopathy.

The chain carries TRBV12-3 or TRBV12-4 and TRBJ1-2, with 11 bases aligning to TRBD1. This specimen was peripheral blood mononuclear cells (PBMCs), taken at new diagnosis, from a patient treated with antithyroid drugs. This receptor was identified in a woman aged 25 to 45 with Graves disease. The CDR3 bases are TGTGCCAGCAGCATAGGCCGGGACAGGGGGTCTAACTATGGCTACACCTTC. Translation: CASSIGRDRGSNYGYTF.